Sequencing of this TCR beta chain was carried out in a study of tumor-infiltrating lymphocytes in oesophageal squamous cell carcinoma. This clonotype was seen more than once but under ten times. Germline V gene sequence: CDR1 SGHTA, CDR2 FQGTGA. V shed 4 bases and J shed 5 bases, with 12 bases lying between them. There are 14 residues in the CDR3. TCRdb re-called the PCR reads with MiXCR, one entry per CDR3 protein. Among tens of thousands of distinct CDR3 sequences listed, more than 35% were seen once. The sample was esophageal tumor tissue. This clonotype was sampled from a male donor with esophageal squamous cell carcinoma. The gene calls are TRBV7-3 and TRBJ2-1; tentatively, D is TRBD1 (5 bases). Here the CDR3 DNA reads TGTGCCAGCAGCTGGGGCGGACCAAACAATGAGCAGTTCTTC. Its protein is CASSWGGPNNEQFF.